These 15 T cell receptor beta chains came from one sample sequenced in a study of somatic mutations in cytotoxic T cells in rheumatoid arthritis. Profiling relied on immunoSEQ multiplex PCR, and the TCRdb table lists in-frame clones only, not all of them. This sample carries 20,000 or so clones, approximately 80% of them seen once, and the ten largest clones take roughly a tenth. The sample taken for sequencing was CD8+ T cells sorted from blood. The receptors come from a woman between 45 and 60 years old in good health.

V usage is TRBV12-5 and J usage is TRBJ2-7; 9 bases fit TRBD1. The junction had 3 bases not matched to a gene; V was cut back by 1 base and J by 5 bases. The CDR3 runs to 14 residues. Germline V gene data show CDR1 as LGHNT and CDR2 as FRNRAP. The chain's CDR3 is CASGLGTGDDEQYF. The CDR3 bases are TGTGCTAGTGGTTTGGGGACAGGGGATGACGAGCAGTACTTC.

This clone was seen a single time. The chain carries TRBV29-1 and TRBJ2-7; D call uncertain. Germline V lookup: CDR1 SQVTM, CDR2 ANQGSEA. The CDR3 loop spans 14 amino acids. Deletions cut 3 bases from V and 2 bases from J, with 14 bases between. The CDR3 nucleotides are TGCAGCGTTGAGGAAGAATCAGGCACCTACGAGCAGTACTTC. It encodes CSVEEESGTYEQYF.

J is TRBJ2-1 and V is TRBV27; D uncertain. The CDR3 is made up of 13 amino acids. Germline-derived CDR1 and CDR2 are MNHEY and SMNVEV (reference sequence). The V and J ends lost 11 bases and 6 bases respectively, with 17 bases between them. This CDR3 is CASGGLGFNEQFF. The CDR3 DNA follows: TGTGCCTCCGGTGGGCTCGGCTTCAATGAGCAGTTCTTC.

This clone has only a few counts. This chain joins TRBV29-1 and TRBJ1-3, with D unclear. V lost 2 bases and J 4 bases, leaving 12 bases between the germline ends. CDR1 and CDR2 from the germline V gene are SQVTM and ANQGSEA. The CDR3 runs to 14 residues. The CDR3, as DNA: TGCAGCGTTGAACTGGCCAACGAAGGAAACACCATATATTTT. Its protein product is CSVELANEGNTIYF.

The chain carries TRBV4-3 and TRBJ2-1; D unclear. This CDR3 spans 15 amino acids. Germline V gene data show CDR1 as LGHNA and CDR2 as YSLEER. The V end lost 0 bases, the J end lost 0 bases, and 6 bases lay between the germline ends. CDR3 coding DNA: TGCGCCAGCAGCCAAGACGGAAGCTCCTACAATGAGCAGTTCTTC. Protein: CASSQDGSSYNEQFF.

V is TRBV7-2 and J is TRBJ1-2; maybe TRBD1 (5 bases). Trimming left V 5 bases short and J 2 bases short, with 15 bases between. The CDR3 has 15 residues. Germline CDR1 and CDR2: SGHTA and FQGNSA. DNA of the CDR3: TGTGCCAGCAGCGACCGACAGAAGAGAAACTATGGCTACACCTTC. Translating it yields CASSDRQKRNYGYTF. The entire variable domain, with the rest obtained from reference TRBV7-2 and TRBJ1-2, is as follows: GAGVSQSPSNKVTEKGKDVELRCDPISGHTALYWYRQSLGQGLEFLIYFQGNSAPDKSGLPSDRFSAERTGGSVSTLTIQRTQQEDSAVYLCASSDRQKRNYGYTFGSGTRLTVV.

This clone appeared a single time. In DNA, the CDR3 is TGCGCCAGCAGCCTAGCGGCCGGGGAGCTGTTTTTT. Residues: CASSLAAGELFF. The rearrangement links TRBV10-2 to TRBJ2-2; 7 bases line up with TRBD2. Per the germline V gene, CDR1 is WSHSY and CDR2 is SAAADI. CDR3 length: 12 residues. V shed 6 bases, J shed 6 bases, and the junction held 1 base outside the gene matches.

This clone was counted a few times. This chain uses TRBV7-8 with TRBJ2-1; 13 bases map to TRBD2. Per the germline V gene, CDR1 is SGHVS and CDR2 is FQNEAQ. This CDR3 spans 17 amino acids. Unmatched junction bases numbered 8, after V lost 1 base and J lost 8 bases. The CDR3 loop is CASSLEGGLAGSHEQFF. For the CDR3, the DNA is TGTGCCAGCAGCTTAGAAGGGGGACTAGCGGGATCCCATGAGCAGTTCTTC.

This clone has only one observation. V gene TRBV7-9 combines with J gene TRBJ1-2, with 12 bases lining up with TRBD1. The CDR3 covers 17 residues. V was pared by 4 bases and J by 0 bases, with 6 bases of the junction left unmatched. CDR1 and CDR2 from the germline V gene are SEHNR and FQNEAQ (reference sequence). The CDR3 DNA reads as TGTGCCAGCAGCTCCACCGGGACAGGGGGCCCTAACTATGGCTACACCTTC. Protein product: CASSSTGTGGPNYGYTF.

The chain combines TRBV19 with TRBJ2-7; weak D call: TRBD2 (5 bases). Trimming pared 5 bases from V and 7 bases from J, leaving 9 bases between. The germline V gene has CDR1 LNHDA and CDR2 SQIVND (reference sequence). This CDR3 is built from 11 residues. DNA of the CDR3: TGTGCCAGTAGTTTCCGAGGGGAGCAGTACTTC. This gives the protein CASSFRGEQYF.

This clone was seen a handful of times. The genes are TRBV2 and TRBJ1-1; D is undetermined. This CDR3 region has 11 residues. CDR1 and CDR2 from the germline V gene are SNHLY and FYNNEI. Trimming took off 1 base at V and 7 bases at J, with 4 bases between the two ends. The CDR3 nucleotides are TGTGCCAGCAGTGAAGGCGGTGAAGCTTTCTTT. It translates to CASSEGGEAFF.

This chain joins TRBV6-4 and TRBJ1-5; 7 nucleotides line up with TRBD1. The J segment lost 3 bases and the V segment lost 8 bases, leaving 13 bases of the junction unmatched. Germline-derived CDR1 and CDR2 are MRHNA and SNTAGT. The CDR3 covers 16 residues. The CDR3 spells CASGDQTGTHNQPQHF. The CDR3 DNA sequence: TGTGCCAGCGGCGACCAGACAGGGACCCACAATCAGCCCCAGCATTTT.

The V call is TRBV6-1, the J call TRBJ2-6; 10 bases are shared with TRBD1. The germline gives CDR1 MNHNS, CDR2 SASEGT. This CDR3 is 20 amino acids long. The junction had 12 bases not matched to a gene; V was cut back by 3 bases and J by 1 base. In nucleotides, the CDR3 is TGTGCCAGCAGTGACCCTACCGGGACAGGGGACCTTTCTGGGGCCAACGTCCTGACTTTC. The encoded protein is CASSDPTGTGDLSGANVLTF.

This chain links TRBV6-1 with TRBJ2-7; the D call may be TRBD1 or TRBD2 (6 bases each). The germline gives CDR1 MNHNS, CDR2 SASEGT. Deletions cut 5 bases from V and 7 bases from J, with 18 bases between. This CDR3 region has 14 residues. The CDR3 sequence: CASSSPGAAGEQYF. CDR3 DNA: TGTGCCAGCAGTTCTCCGGGGGCCGCGGGAGAGCAGTACTTC.

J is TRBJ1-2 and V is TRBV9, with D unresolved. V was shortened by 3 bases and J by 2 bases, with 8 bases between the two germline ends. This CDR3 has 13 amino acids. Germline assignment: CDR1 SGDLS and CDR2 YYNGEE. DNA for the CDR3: TGTGCCAGCAGCGACCCTCAGAACTATGGCTACACCTTC. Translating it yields CASSDPQNYGYTF.